This T cell receptor (beta chain) derives from a study of low-dose radiotherapy and immunotherapy resistance in tumors. About the research overall: Treatment consisted of nivolumab 240 mg every two weeks and ipilimumab 1 mg/kg every six weeks, given intravenously to patients. One day before radiation and immunotherapy, intravenous cyclophosphamide 200 mg/m2 was administered, with this repeated every two weeks.

TRAV- and TRBV-specific primers, spanning alpha and beta chains, primed first-strand cDNA. Using a constant-region primer together with a V-primer adapter, TCRs were subjected to 20 PCR cycles of amplification. TCRdb recomputed calls from the reads with MiXCR, one row per CDR3 protein. The table lists 11,000 or so distinct CDR3 sequences, over 55% of them singletons. Germline CDR1 SQVTM, CDR2 ANQGSEA. V lost 4 bases to trimming and J lost 1 base, with 16 bases between them. This CDR3 is 15 amino acids long. The donors, trial participants, received nivolumab, ipilimumab, aspirin, low-dose cyclophosphamide and low-dose radiotherapy. Eligibility required advanced solid tumors lacking tumor-infiltrating lymphocytes.

This TCR was recovered from a human donor with advanced metastatic prostate, ovarian, gallbladder or colorectal cancer (not recorded which). This table probably holds off-target reads from a library built for another chain. This chain joins TRBV29-1 and TRBJ2-5; maybe TRBD2 (6 bases). Here the CDR3 reads CSVGRRGPSQETQYF. DNA of the CDR3: TGCAGCGTTGGCAGGAGGGGCCCCTCCCAAGAGACCCAGTACTTC.